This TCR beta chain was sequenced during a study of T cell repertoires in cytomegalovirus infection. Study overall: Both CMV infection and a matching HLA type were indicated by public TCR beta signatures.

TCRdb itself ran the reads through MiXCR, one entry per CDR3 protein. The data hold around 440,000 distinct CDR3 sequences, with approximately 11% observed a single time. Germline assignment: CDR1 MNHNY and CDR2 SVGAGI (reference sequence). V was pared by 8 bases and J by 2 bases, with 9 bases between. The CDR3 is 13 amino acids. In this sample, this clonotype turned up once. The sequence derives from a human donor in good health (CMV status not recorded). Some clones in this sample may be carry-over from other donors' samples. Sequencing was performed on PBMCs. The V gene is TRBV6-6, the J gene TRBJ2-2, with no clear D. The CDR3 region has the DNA TGTGCCAGCTTGGGTATAAACACCGGGGAGCTGTTTTTT. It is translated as CASLGINTGELFF.